The T cell receptor (beta chain) under discussion was sequenced for a study of CD8+CD57+ T cells in acquired aplastic anemia. Whole-study context: The average for DNA from sorted CD4+ and CD8+ cells was roughly 3 ug.

Study-wide findings and caveats: Overlapping CD8+ CDR3 repertoires of patients and controls contained under 35 shared sequences. Significance was not reached for CD8+ Simpson's diversity between patients and controls.

TCR beta VDJ and CDR3 profiling used genomic DNA as template. From the reads, TCRdb called clonotypes with MiXCR, one entry per CDR3 protein. The repertoire holds 400,000 to 450,000 distinct CDR3 sequences, with about 70% as singletons. On this clonotype itself: Antigen unknown.

The germline V gene has CDR1 SGHTA and CDR2 FQGNSA. This CDR3 is 21 amino acids long. The ends lost 4 bases at V and 3 bases at J; junction bases unmatched: 22. The rearrangement uses TRBV7-2 and TRBJ2-4; TRBD1 agrees at 9 bases. The TCR originated in a human donor in good health, serving as a control. The sequencing sample was made of sorted CD4+, CD8+, or CD8+CD57+ T cells (not recorded which) from PBMCs. The CDR3: CASSSILYFSGTGLHKNIQYF. Written as DNA, the CDR3 is TGTGCCAGCAGCTCTATATTATATTTCTCCGGGACAGGGCTTCACAAAAACATTCAGTACTTC. Full variable domain (rest looked up from reference TRBV7-2 and TRBJ2-4): GAGVSQSPSNKVTEKGKDVELRCDPISGHTALYWYRQSLGQGLEFLIYFQGNSAPDKSGLPSDRFSAERTGGSVSTLTIQRTQQEDSAVYLCASSSILYFSGTGLHKNIQYFGAGTRLSVL.